One sample yielded the 10 T cell receptor beta chains listed below, sequenced in a study of CD8+CD57+ T cells in acquired aplastic anemia. CDR3 and TCR beta VDJ profiling relied on genomic DNA as the template. TCRdb reanalysed the reads using MiXCR and keeps one entry per CDR3 protein. The sample yields some 240,000 distinct CDR3 sequences, roughly 33% seen once. Sequencing used sorted CD4+, CD8+, or CD8+CD57+ T cells (not recorded which) from PBMCs. Receptors were obtained from a human donor in good health, serving as a control.

This clonotype was detected ten times or more. The rearrangement joins TRBV2 to TRBJ1-1; D gene unclear. The CDR3 runs to 14 residues. Germline CDR1 and CDR2: SNHLY and FYNNEI. The V end was cut by 8 bases, the J end by 1 base, with 14 bases between. The CDR3 nucleotides read TGTGCCAGCGATTTTGGCAGGCCGAACACTGAAGCTTTCTTT. Encoded protein: CASDFGRPNTEAFF. Full variable domain (missing parts from reference TRBV2 and TRBJ1-1): EPEVTQTPSHQVTQMGQEVILRCVPISNHLYFYWYRQILGQKVEFLVSFYNNEISEKSEIFDDQFSVERPDGSNFTLKIRSTKLEDSAMYFCASDFGRPNTEAFFGQGTRLTVV.

This clonotype was counted at least ten times. This sequence joins TRBV24-1 and TRBJ2-7, with D possibly matching TRBD1 (6 bases). The germline CDR1 and CDR2 sequences are KGHDR and SFDVKD. CDR3 size: 15 residues. Trimming removed 9 bases from V and 3 bases from J, with 20 bases in between. CDR3 residues: CATGGLTGHLYEQYF. DNA of the CDR3: TGTGCCACCGGGGGCTTAACGGGACACCTCTACGAGCAGTACTTC.

This clonotype was found once. One base away lies a much larger clone, so this may be a sequencing read error. CDR3: CASSYPRQGAHEQYF. In DNA, the CDR3 is TGTGCCAGCAGCTATCCCCGACAGGGAGCCCACGAGCAGTACTTC. The genes are TRBV11-2 and TRBJ2-7; 7 nucleotides agree with TRBD1. Germline trimming cut 4 bases from V and 5 bases from J; bases unmatched to any gene: 11. The germline V gene has CDR1 SGHAT and CDR2 FQNNGV. The CDR3 runs 15 residues.

The chain links TRBV25-1 to TRBJ2-2, with 9 bases that match TRBD2. The CDR3 contains 15 residues. The junction had 5 bases not matched to a gene; V was cut back by 8 bases and J by 1 base. In germline, CDR1 is MGHDK, CDR2 SYGVNS. The CDR3 region is CASSRLAENTGELFF. The CDR3 coding sequence is TGTGCCAGCTCACGACTAGCGGAGAACACCGGGGAGCTGTTTTTT. The full variable domain, completed using reference TRBV25-1 and TRBJ2-2, is EADIYQTPRYLVIGTGKKITLECSQTMGHDKMYWYQQDPGMELHLIHYSYGVNSTEKGDLSSESTVSRIRTEHFPLTLESARPSHTSQYLCASSRLAENTGELFFGEGSRLTVL.

This clonotype has ten or more counts. V gene TRBV25-1 combines with J gene TRBJ1-3; TRBD1 agrees at 7 bases. The V gene end was trimmed by 3 bases and the J gene end by 0 bases; junction bases not matched to a gene: 8. The V gene's germline CDR1 is MGHDK and CDR2 SYGVNS. This CDR3 contains 17 residues. CDR3 sequence (DNA): TGTGCCAGCAGTGAGTCAGGGGGGACCCGCTCTGGAAACACCATATATTTT. Its protein is CASSESGGTRSGNTIYF. Variable domain in full (rest from reference TRBV25-1 and TRBJ1-3): EADIYQTPRYLVIGTGKKITLECSQTMGHDKMYWYQQDPGMELHLIHYSYGVNSTEKGDLSSESTVSRIRTEHFPLTLESARPSHTSQYLCASSESGGTRSGNTIYFGEGSWLTVV.

This clonotype was recorded at least ten times. The rearrangement uses TRBV29-1 and TRBJ1-2; 7 bases are a match to TRBD1. The CDR3 length is 14 residues. Germline CDR1 SQVTM, CDR2 ANQGSEA. V was pared by 7 bases and J by 1 base, with 9 bases of the junction left unmatched. CDR3 amino acids: CSALSPGGNYGYTF. The CDR3 DNA follows: TGCAGCGCCCTGTCCCCAGGGGGTAACTATGGCTACACCTTC.

This clonotype was recorded at least ten times. The genes are TRBV19 and TRBJ1-3; TRBD1 aligns across 7 bases. The CDR3 is made up of 14 amino acids. Trimming cost V 10 bases and J 0 bases; bases outside gene matches: 6. Looked up from germline, CDR1 is LNHDA and CDR2 is SQIVND (reference sequence). CDR3 DNA: TGTGCCACCCGTCCAGGGGGCTCTGGAAACACCATATATTTT. Its translation: CATRPGGSGNTIYF.

V and J are TRBV20-1 and TRBJ2-4; D is possibly TRBD1 (5 bases). Looked up from germline, CDR1 is DFQATT and CDR2 is SNEGSKA (reference sequence). The V end lost 3 bases, the J end lost 0 bases, and 24 bases lay between the germline ends. The CDR3 runs 19 residues. The chain's CDR3 is CSARGADRPKILAKNIQYF. The CDR3 nucleotides are TGCAGTGCTAGGGGCGCCGACAGACCTAAAATCCTAGCCAAAAACATTCAGTACTTC.

The rearrangement links TRBV11-2 to TRBJ1-2, with D possibly being TRBD1 (5 bases). V lost 6 bases to trimming and J lost 7 bases, with 12 bases between them. Germline CDR1 SGHAT, CDR2 FQNNGV. This CDR3 has 12 residues. CDR3 sequence reads: CASSRAGLGYTF. DNA of the CDR3: TGTGCCAGCAGTCGTGCGGGGCTTGGCTACACCTTC.

The J gene is TRBJ2-3, the V gene TRBV20-1, with 9 bases that match TRBD1. The germline CDR1 and CDR2 sequences are DFQATT and SNEGSKA (reference sequence). Germline trimming cut 3 bases from V and 3 bases from J; bases unmatched to any gene: 13. This CDR3 region has 17 residues. CDR3 protein: CSASTGGALFWTDTQYF. DNA of the CDR3: TGCAGTGCTAGCACAGGGGGCGCTTTGTTTTGGACAGATACGCAGTATTTT.